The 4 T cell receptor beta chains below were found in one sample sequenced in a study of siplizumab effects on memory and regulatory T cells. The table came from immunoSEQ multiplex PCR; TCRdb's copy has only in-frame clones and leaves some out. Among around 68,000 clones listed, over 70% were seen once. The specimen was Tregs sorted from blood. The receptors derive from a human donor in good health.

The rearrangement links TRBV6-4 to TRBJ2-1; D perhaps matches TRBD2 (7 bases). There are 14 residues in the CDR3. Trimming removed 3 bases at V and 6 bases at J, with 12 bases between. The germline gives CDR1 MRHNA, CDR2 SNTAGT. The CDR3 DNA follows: TGTGCCAGCAGTGAATCGGGGGGCTTCAATGAGCAGTTCTTC. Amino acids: CASSESGGFNEQFF.

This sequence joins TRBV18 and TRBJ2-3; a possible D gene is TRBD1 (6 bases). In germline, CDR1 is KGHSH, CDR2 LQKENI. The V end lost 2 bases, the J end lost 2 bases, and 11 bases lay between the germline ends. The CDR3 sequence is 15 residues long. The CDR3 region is CASSPVRGNTDTQYF. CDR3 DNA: TGTGCCAGCTCACCAGTCAGGGGTAACACAGATACGCAGTATTTT.

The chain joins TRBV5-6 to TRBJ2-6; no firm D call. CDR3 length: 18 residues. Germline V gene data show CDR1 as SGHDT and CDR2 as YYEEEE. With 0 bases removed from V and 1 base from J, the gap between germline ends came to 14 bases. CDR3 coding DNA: TGTGCCAGCAGCTTGGACCCTCTCAGCCTGTCTGGGGCCAACGTCCTGACTTTC. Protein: CASSLDPLSLSGANVLTF.

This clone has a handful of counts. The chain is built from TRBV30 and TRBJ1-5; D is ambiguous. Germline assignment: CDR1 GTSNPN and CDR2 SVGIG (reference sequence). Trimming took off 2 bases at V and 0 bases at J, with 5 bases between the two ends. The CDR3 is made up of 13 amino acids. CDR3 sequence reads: CAWSKYSNQPQHF. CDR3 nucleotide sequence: TGTGCCTGGAGTAAGTATAGCAATCAGCCCCAGCATTTT. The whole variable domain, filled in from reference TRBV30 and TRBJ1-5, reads SQTIHQWPATLVQPVGSPLSLECTVEGTSNPNLYWYRQAAGRGLQLLFYSVGIGQISSEVPQNLSASRPQDRQFILSSKKLLLSDSGFYLCAWSKYSNQPQHFGDGTRLSIL.